This is a list of T cell receptor beta chains from one sample in a study of beta chain bispecific antibodies for T cell cancers. MiXCR, applied by TCRdb to the 5' RACE reads, yields one record per CDR3 protein. Of tens of thousands of distinct CDR3 sequences listed, under 3% are singletons. The antigens these receptors bind are not known. Sequencing input: healthy donor T cells cultured with leukemia cells. The receptors stem from a human donor in good health. Some clones in this sample may be carry-over from other donors' samples. Both conserved end residues are part of each CDR3. The order of the fields is V gene, J gene, clone size, D gene, CDR3 DNA, CDR3 protein. D genes are given only for firm matches. A clone size is listed for some rows: how often the clone was seen (once, few, many), or a class if it is expanded.

>TRBV28|TRBJ1-5|many|-
TGTGCCAGCAGTTTTTTTCTCGGGAATCAGCCCCAGCATTTT
CASSFFLGNQPQHF
>TRBV11-2|TRBJ2-1|few|-
TGTGCCAGCAGCTTAAATTTCGGCGGAACTGGTGAGCAGTTCTTC
CASSLNFGGTGEQFF
>TRBV10-1|TRBJ2-3|many|-
TGCGCCAGCAGTCAGGTCGCGACCAATACAGATACGCAGTATTTT
CASSQVATNTDTQYF
>TRBV15|TRBJ1-2|many|-
TGTGCCATACAGGAGCATCAAAACTATGGCTACACCTTC
CAIQEHQNYGYTF
>TRBV18|TRBJ1-1|many|-
TGTGCCAGCTCACCAACCCGACAGGCTGAAGCTTTCTTT
CASSPTRQAEAFF
>TRBV2|TRBJ2-7|many|TRBD1
TGTGCCAGCAAAGGGACAGGGAAATACGAGCAGTACTTC
CASKGTGKYEQYF
>TRBV27|TRBJ1-1|-|TRBD1
TGTGCCAGCAGTTTAAGAGGGGGCGCAAGTGAAGCTTTCTTT
CASSLRGGASEAFF
>TRBV14|TRBJ2-7|many|TRBD1
TGTGCCAGCAGCCCAGGAAAGACAGGGTTCTACGAGCAGTACTTC
CASSPGKTGFYEQYF
>TRBV12-3/TRBV12-4|TRBJ2-7|many|TRBD1
TGTGCCAGCAGTTCCTGGACAGGAATCTACGAGCAGTACTTC
CASSSWTGIYEQYF
>TRBV2|TRBJ1-1|many|-
TGTGCCAGCAGTACCCACATCCTCCCCGAAGCTTTCTTT
CASSTHILPEAFF
>TRBV27|TRBJ2-7|-|-
TGTGCCAGCAGTCCAACCCGGAACGGATACGAGCAGTACTTC
CASSPTRNGYEQYF
>TRBV9|TRBJ1-5|many|-
TGTGCCAGCAGCGTGGGCAGGCCGGGTCAGCCCCAGCATTTT
CASSVGRPGQPQHF
>TRBV20-1|TRBJ2-7|medium-sized|-
TGCAGTGCTCCCGGGGACACCCACGAGCAGTACTTC
CSAPGDTHEQYF
>TRBV5-1|TRBJ2-7|many|-
TGCGCCAGCAGCTTGTTGGCGGGACAAGTTTACGAGCAGTACTTC
CASSLLAGQVYEQYF
>TRBV5-5|TRBJ1-1|few|-
TGTGCCAGCAGCTCGGGATCGCAATCCCCTGAAGCTTTCTTT
CASSSGSQSPEAFF
>TRBV7-3|TRBJ2-1|many|TRBD2
TGTGCCAGCAGCTTAATAGCGGGGCCCCCGGGGTCCTACAATGAGCAGTTCTTC
CASSLIAGPPGSYNEQFF
>TRBV27|TRBJ2-7|many|TRBD1
TGTGCCAGCAGGAGGACAGGACACTACGAGCAGTACTTC
CASRRTGHYEQYF
>TRBV5-4|TRBJ1-2|many|-
TGTGCCAGCAGCTTGGGGGACGGAGAAGCTAACTATGGCTACACCTTC
CASSLGDGEANYGYTF
>TRBV5-6|TRBJ2-5|many|-
TGTGCCAGCAGCTTGTGGTCGGACCAAGAGACCCAGTACTTC
CASSLWSDQETQYF
>TRBV6-5|TRBJ2-7|few|-
TGTGCCAGCAGAGAACAGGTTACGACCTACGAGCAGTACTTC
CASREQVTTYEQYF
>TRBV18|TRBJ1-2|-|-
TGTGCCAGCTCACCACCGGGGGGGCCAAGCTATGGCTACACCTTC
CASSPPGGPSYGYTF
>TRBV7-2|TRBJ2-7|many|-
TGTGCCAGCAGCTTATTTCCAGGGGTCAACTCCTACGAGCAGTACTTC
CASSLFPGVNSYEQYF
>TRBV5-1|TRBJ2-7|many|-
TGCGCCAGCAGCCCCCCAGCCGACGAGCAGTACTTC
CASSPPADEQYF
>TRBV10-2|TRBJ2-3|many|TRBD2
TGCGCCAGCAGCCAGACTAGCAGCGAAGATACGCAGTATTTT
CASSQTSSEDTQYF